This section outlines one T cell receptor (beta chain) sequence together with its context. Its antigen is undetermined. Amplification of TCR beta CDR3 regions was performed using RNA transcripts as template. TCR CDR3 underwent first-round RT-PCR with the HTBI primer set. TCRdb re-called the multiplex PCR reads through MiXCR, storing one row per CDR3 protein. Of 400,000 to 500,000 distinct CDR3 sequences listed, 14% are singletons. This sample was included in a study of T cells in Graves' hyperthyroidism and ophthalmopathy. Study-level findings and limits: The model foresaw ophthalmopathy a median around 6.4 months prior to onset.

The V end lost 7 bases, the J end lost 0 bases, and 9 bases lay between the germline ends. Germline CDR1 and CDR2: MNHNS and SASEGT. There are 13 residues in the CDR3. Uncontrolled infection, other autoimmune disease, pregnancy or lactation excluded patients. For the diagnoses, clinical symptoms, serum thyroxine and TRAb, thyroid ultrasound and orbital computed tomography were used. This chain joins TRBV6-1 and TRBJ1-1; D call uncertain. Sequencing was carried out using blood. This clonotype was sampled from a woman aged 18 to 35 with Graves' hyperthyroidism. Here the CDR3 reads CASTHTLNTEAFF. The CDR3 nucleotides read TGTGCCAGCACACACACGTTGAACACTGAAGCTTTCTTT.